A selection of T cell receptor beta chains follows, all from one sample in a study of blood T cell repertoires in COVID-19. The data were produced by immunoSEQ multiplex PCR, yet TCRdb's version contains in-frame clones alone and is incomplete. The sample consists of under 250,000 clones, around nine tenths of them appearing once. Sequencing was carried out using peripheral blood. These receptors were obtained from a man aged 55 to 70 who had recovered from COVID-19. CDR3s include the opening cysteine and the closing phenylalanine or tryptophan. Each record gives: J gene, V gene, CDR3 protein.

J: TRBJ1-1
V: TRBV14
CDR3: CASSKQGNTEAFF

J: TRBJ1-6
V: TRBV19
CDR3: CASSITAADYNSPLHF

J: TRBJ2-1
V: TRBV7-6
CDR3: CASSLVGDEQFF

J: TRBJ1-1
V: TRBV4-2
CDR3: CASSQAEGGNTEAFF

J: TRBJ2-5
V: TRBV18
CDR3: CASSPRVRKQETQYF

J: TRBJ2-1
V: TRBV7-2
CDR3: CASSLRSSAYNEQFF

J: TRBJ1-4
V: TRBV28
CDR3: CASRGGATNEKLFF

J: TRBJ1-4
V: TRBV7-6
CDR3: CASSLARARDEKLFF

J: TRBJ1-2
V: TRBV4-2
CDR3: CASSQRGNYYYGYTF

J: TRBJ2-3
V: TRBV9
CDR3: CASSPIRGGGVGDTQYF

J: TRBJ1-6
V: TRBV7-2
CDR3: CASSLSTSYNSPLHF

J: TRBJ1-4
V: TRBV5-1
CDR3: CASSFGGAGEKLFF

J: TRBJ1-6
V: TRBV7-9
CDR3: CASSLSGTGNSPLHF

J: TRBJ1-4
V: TRBV20-1
CDR3: CSASRGDLDEKLFF

J: TRBJ2-1
V: TRBV5-1
CDR3: CASSATTSGTYNEQFF

J: TRBJ2-7
V: TRBV14
CDR3: CASSQGTTRWGSGTGLYYEQYF

J: TRBJ1-2
V: TRBV2
CDR3: CASSGDRGEGYTF

J: TRBJ2-5
V: TRBV30
CDR3: CAWSRGPGWTQYF

J: TRBJ2-3
V: TRBV9
CDR3: CASSVRDTGDTQYF

J: TRBJ2-7
V: TRBV6-6
CDR3: CASLRGQGHYEQYF

J: TRBJ2-1
V: TRBV19
CDR3: CASTSGPGGRNEQFF

J: TRBJ2-3
V: TRBV13
CDR3: CASSFSGTSGYTDTQYF

J: TRBJ2-7
V: TRBV7-2
CDR3: CASSLLSSGRAREQYF

J: TRBJ2-7
V: TRBV5-4
CDR3: CASSLGLAGSYEQYF

J: TRBJ1-6
V: TRBV18
CDR3: CASSPQDRSAPLHF

J: TRBJ2-4
V: TRBV5-1
CDR3: CASSLGTGEGKNIQYF